This T cell receptor beta chain came from a study of CD8 T cells in cerebrospinal fluid in Alzheimer's disease. The CDR3 extends over 16 amino acids. The germline V gene encodes CDR1 SGHDT and CDR2 YYEEEE. No DNA is given; TCRdb re-called the 10x single-cell sequencing reads and lists each CDR3 protein once. This sample lists over a thousand distinct CDR3 sequences; its ten largest clones have more than 5%. By frequency, this clonotype registers medium-sized (0.01 to 0.1%). Sequencing input: cerebrospinal fluid. The TCR sequence derives from a human donor in good health. The chain has TRBV5-6 and TRBJ2-7; no DNA is available, so the TRBD1 call from TCRdb remains unchecked. CDR3 residues: CASSAIGTTDTYEQYF.